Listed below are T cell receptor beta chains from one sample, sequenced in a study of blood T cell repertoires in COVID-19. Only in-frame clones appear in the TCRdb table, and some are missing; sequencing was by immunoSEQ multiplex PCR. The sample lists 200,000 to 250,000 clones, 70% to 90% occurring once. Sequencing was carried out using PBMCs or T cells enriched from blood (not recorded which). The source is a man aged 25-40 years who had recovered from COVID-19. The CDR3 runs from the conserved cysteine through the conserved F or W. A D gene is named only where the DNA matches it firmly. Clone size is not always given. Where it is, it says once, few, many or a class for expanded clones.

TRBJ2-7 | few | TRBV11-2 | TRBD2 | TGTGCCAGCAGCTTAGTAGGCGGGACTAGCGGGTACTACGAGCAGTACTTC | CASSLVGGTSGYYEQYF
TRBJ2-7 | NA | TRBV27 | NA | TGTGCCAGCACAGATGGCTACGAGCAGTACTTC | CASTDGYEQYF
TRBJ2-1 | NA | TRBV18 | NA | TGTGCCAGCTCACCACCGAATGAGGGAGTGGTGCAGTTCTTC | CASSPPNEGVVQFF
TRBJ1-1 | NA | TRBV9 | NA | TGTGCCAGCAGCGTAGTAGGGGTCTTTAGAGCTTTCTTT | CASSVVGVFRAFF
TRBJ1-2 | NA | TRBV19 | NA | TGTGCCACCGGACCCCGGCCAGGAACCCCGGGGGGCTACACCTTC | CATGPRPGTPGGYTF
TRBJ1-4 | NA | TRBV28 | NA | TGTGCCAGCAGACAGAATGAAAAACTGTTTTTT | CASRQNEKLFF
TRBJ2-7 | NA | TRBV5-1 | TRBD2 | TGCGCCAGCACCCTGGTGGGGAGACTAGCGGACTCCTCCTACGAGCAGTACTTC | CASTLVGRLADSSYEQYF
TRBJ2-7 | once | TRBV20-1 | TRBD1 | TGCAGTGCTAGTATCCCCCAGGGGGCCTACGAGCAGTACTTC | CSASIPQGAYEQYF
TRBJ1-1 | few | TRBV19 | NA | TGTGCCAGTAGTATCAGTATTTACACTGAAGCTTTCTTT | CASSISIYTEAFF
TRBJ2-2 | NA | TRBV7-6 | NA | TGTGCCAGCAGCTTGGGACTTGACACCGGGGAGCTGTTTTTT | CASSLGLDTGELFF
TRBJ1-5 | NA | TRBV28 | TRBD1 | TGTGCCAGCAGTCTGGGACAGAGGGTTCAGCCCCAGCATTTT | CASSLGQRVQPQHF
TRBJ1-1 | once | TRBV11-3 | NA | TGTGCCAGCAGCTTAGAGGGGGGAACTGAAGCTTTCTTT | CASSLEGGTEAFF
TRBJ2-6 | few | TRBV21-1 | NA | TGTGCCAGCAGCACCTGCACAGGGCCTGGGGCCAACGTCCTGACTTTC | CASSTCTGPGANVLTF
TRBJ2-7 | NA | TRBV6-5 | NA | TGTGCCAGCACCCCCCCCCACGGGGGCGAGCAGTACTTC | CASTPPHGGEQYF
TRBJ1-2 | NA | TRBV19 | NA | TGTGCCAGTAGTATAGCGAACAGGGCCTCACACTATGGCTACACCTTC | CASSIANRASHYGYTF
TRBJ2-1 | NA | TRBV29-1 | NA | TGCAGCGTTGAAGTGGGGGCAGGCCACAATGAGCAGTTCTTC | CSVEVGAGHNEQFF
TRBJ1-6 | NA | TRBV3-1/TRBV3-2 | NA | TGTGCCAGCAGCCAAGATCAGGCCGGTAATTCACCCCTCCACTTT | CASSQDQAGNSPLHF
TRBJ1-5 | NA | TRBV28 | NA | TGTGCCAGCAGTCACACCCACTATAGCAATCAGCCCCAGCATTTT | CASSHTHYSNQPQHF
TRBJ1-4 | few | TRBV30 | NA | TGTGCCTGGGGGCGCGGAGAAAAACTGTTTTTT | CAWGRGEKLFF
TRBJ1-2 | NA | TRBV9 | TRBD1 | TGTGCCAGCAGCGAGCCCGTCACAGGGGGCGTTGACTACACCTTC | CASSEPVTGGVDYTF
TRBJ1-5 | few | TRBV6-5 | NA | TGTGCCAGCAGTTACTCGATCAGTTCAAATCAGCCCCAGCATTTT | CASSYSISSNQPQHF
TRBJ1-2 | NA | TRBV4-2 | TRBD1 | TGTGCCAGCAGCCGAGAGGCCGGGACAGGGAATGGCTACACCTTC | CASSREAGTGNGYTF
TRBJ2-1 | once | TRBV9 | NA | TGTGCCAGCAGCGTAGGAGGCGGGAGAGGGGGTAGTGAGCAGTTCTTC | CASSVGGGRGGSEQFF
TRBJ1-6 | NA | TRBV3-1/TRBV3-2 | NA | TGTGCCAGCAGCCAAACAGACAGTCACTCACCCCTCCACTTT | CASSQTDSHSPLHF
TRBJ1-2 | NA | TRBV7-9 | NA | TGTGCCAGCGCCATGAATTCCGGACAGCATGGCTACACCTTC | CASAMNSGQHGYTF
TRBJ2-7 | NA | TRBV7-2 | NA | TGTGCCAGCAGCTTAGATAGCAGCTACGAGCAGTACTTC | CASSLDSSYEQYF
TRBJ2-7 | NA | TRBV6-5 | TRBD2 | TGTGCCAGCAGTTTATCGGGACTAGCGTACGAGCAGTACTTC | CASSLSGLAYEQYF
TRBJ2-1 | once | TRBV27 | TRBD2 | TGTGCCAGCAGTACTAGCGGGAGCTCCTACAATGAGCAGTTCTTC | CASSTSGSSYNEQFF
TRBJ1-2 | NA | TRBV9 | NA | TGTGCCAGCAGCGTAGAAGTCAGGGGTGAGGCTGGCTACACCTTC | CASSVEVRGEAGYTF
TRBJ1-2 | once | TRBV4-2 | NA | TGTGCCAGCAGCCAATCCCGGGGTAACGGTGGCTACACCTTC | CASSQSRGNGGYTF
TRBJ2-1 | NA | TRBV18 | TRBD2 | TGTGCCAGCTCACCCCGGGGGGATGAGCAGTTCTTC | CASSPRGDEQFF
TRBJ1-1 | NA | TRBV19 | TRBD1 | TGTGCCAGTAGTCCCGGACAGGGTTCCACTGAAGCTTTCTTT | CASSPGQGSTEAFF
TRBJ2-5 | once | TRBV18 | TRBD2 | TGTGCCAGCTCATCAAGACTAGCGGGGCGTCAAGAGACCCAGTACTTC | CASSSRLAGRQETQYF
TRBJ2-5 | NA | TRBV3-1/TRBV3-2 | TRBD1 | TGTGCCAGCAGCCGCGAAGGACAGGGGGCGGATGAGACCCAGTACTTC | CASSREGQGADETQYF
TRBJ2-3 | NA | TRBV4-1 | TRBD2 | TGCGCCAGCTCATCGTCCGGGGGGGGTGATACGCAGTATTTT | CASSSSGGGDTQYF
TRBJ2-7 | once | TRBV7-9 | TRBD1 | TGTGCCAGCAGCCCTGGGACAGGGAGCGAGCAGTACTTC | CASSPGTGSEQYF
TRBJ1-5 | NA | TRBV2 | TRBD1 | TGTGCCAGCAGAAGGGGACAGGGGGTGACTCAGCCCCAGCATTTT | CASRRGQGVTQPQHF
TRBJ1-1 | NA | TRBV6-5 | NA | TGTGCCAGCACGGGGAACACTGAAGCTTTCTTT | CASTGNTEAFF
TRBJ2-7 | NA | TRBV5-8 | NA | TGTGCCAGCAGCTTGGGGGGTACAGGGCAGTACGAGCAGTACTTC | CASSLGGTGQYEQYF
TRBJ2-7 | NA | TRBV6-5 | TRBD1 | TGTGCCAGCAGTTTGACAGGGGACAGGGGGGGCTACGAGCAGTACTTC | CASSLTGDRGGYEQYF
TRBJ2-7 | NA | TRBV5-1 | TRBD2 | TGCGCCACCCGGGGGGGCTCGAGCTCCTACGAGCAGTACTTC | CATRGGSSSYEQYF
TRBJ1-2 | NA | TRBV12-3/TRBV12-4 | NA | TGTGCCAGCAGCCCCCCACTAAGGAATGGCTACACCTTC | CASSPPLRNGYTF
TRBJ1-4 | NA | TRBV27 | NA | TGTGCCAGCAGTTTAACCCCCAGGGCCAATGAAAAACTGTTTTTT | CASSLTPRANEKLFF
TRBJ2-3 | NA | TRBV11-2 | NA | TGTGCCAGCAGCACCGGCACTAGTGTTCCAGATACGCAGTATTTT | CASSTGTSVPDTQYF
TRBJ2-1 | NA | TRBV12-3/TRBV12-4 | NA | TGTGCCAGCAGTCCCGGGACTCGAAATGAGCAGTTCTTC | CASSPGTRNEQFF
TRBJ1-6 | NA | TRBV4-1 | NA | TGCGCCAGCAGCCGGACTTATGGGGCCCTCCACTTT | CASSRTYGALHF
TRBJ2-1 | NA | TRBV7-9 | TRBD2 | TGTGCCAGCAGCTTAACGGGGGGGCCCAACAATGAGCAGTTCTTC | CASSLTGGPNNEQFF
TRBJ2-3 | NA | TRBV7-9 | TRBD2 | TGTGCCAGCAGTCACACCACACATCTAGCGGGGGTCACAGATACGCAGTATTTT | CASSHTTHLAGVTDTQYF
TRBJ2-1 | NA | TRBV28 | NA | TGTGCCAGCAGCCCGGGTCGGAGGGCTAGAATGGGACATGAGCAGTTCTTC | CASSPGRRARMGHEQFF
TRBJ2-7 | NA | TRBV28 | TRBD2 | TGTGCCAGCCTTCGGGGGGGAGGTTACGAGCAGTACTTC | CASLRGGGYEQYF